This T cell receptor (beta chain) was observed in a study of T cells expressing NK-cell markers. Study as a whole: One of eight sequenced donors was HCMV-seronegative; the other seven were seropositive.

Concerning this clonotype: Its specificity is unknown.

CDR1 and CDR2 (germline): SQVTM, ANQGSEA. This CDR3 has 13 amino acids. From its re-call of the 5' RACE reads, TCRdb lists each CDR3 protein once, without DNA. Its listing shows approximately 150,000 distinct CDR3 sequences. Study-level results: Clones of NKG2C+ T cells that had expanded were of unclear HCMV specificity. The study found these clonotypes also leading the CD3+CD56-NKG2C+ fraction in several donors.

The gene calls are TRBV29-1 and TRBJ2-1. This clonotype was sampled from a man aged 18 to 35 in good health. Sample: blood T cells: a sorted CD56 or NKG2C T cell subset, CD4+ or CD8+ T cells, or bulk PBMC T cells (not recorded which). The chain's CDR3 is CSVVRTSYNEQFF.